Below are 8 T cell receptor beta chains sequenced from a single sample in a study of T-cell memory formation after mild COVID-19. TCRdb called the 5' RACE reads again in MiXCR, with one record for every CDR3 protein. Counted here are around 200,000 distinct CDR3 sequences, roughly 10% occurring once; the ten biggest clones make up approximately 3%. Sequencing was performed on PBMCs or a T cell subset sorted from them (not recorded which). All receptors come from a man in his late teens or twenties who had mild COVID-19 (a few samples of this study predate the infection). Cell type and time point are not known.

The table lists this clonotype with a few counts. The CDR3 DNA reads as TGTGCCAGCTCACCACAAGGACAGGGGAATGAGCAGTTCTTC. The encoded protein is CASSPQGQGNEQFF. J is TRBJ2-1 and V is TRBV18; TRBD1 agrees at 9 bases. J was trimmed by 7 bases and V by 1 base; bases with no gene match: 2. The CDR3 loop spans 14 amino acids. Germline CDR1 KGHSH, CDR2 LQKENI.

This clonotype was recorded only once. The genes are TRBV7-2 and TRBJ2-5; D tentatively fits TRBD1 or TRBD2 (6 bases each). The CDR3 spans 15 residues. In germline, CDR1 is SGHTA, CDR2 FQGNSA. The germline V and J ends were trimmed by 7 bases and 5 bases, with 20 bases remaining between them. CDR3 residues: CASNVGVGGGETQYF. The CDR3 region has the DNA TGTGCCAGCAACGTCGGCGTCGGGGGCGGGGAGACCCAGTACTTC.

The chain recombines TRBV18 with TRBJ1-2, with 10 nucleotides matching TRBD1. The CDR3 length is 14 residues. Trimming cost V 3 bases and J 8 bases; bases outside gene matches: 6. The germline V gene encodes CDR1 KGHSH and CDR2 LQKENI. DNA of the CDR3: TGTGCCAGCTCACCTTGGACAGGGGGAGACGGCTACACCTTC. Residues: CASSPWTGGDGYTF.

The chain carries TRBV7-8 and TRBJ2-3; the D gene is possibly TRBD2 (6 bases). Trimming stripped 4 bases from V and 2 bases from J, with 13 bases between. Looked up from germline, CDR1 is SGHVS and CDR2 is FQNEAQ. This CDR3 has 15 amino acids. The CDR3 DNA sequence: TGTGCCAGCAGCTCGCCGGGACTTCCCACAGATACGCAGTATTTT. It specifies CASSSPGLPTDTQYF.

This clonotype was recorded a few times. The chain links TRBV5-1 to TRBJ2-3; D unclear. CDR3 length: 16 residues. V was cut by 1 base and J by 2 bases, with 14 bases left in between. Germline assignment: CDR1 SGHRS and CDR2 YFSETQ. CDR3 nucleotide sequence: TGCGCCAGCAGCTTGAGTCGACTGGCGGCCACAGATACGCAGTATTTT. Encoded protein: CASSLSRLAATDTQYF.

This clonotype was picked up many times. In DNA form, the CDR3 reads TGCAGTGCTAGGACAGGGGAACAGCCCCAGCATTTT. It is translated as CSARTGEQPQHF. The chain couples TRBV20-1 to TRBJ1-5, with TRBD1 matching 8 bases. Trimming took 3 bases from V and 7 from J; bases not matched to a gene: 2. The CDR3 is 12 residues long. The V gene's germline CDR1 is DFQATT and CDR2 SNEGSKA (reference sequence).

This clonotype was seen ten or more times. The chain links TRBV7-9 to TRBJ2-3, with D maybe TRBD2 (5 bases). CDR3 size: 15 residues. V was cut by 2 bases and J by 4 bases, with 13 bases left in between. Germline values: CDR1 SEHNR, CDR2 FQNEAQ (reference sequence). In nucleotides, the CDR3 is TGTGCCAGCAGCTTACGACCACTGCGGGCAGATACGCAGTATTTT. Its protein is CASSLRPLRADTQYF.

This clonotype was seen at least ten times. The CDR3 nucleotides are TGTGCCAGCAGACACGACGCGGGGGGGGAGCAGTACGTC. Its translation: CASRHDAGGEQYV. V usage is TRBV5-6 and J usage is TRBJ2-7; the match to TRBD2 covers 9 bases. Looked up from germline, CDR1 is SGHDT and CDR2 is YYEEEE. With V trimmed by 5 bases and J by 7 bases, 7 bases remained unmatched. CDR3 length: 13 residues.